A selection of T cell receptor beta chains follows, all from one sample in a study of cytomegalovirus exposure and HLA in healthy donors. The repertoire was sequenced with immunoSEQ multiplex PCR; TCRdb's copy has only in-frame clones and lacks some. The table shows about 140,000 clones, with approximately 80% occurring only once. Sequenced input: PBMCs. The receptor source for this set is a man aged 40-49 years in good health and CMV-seronegative. The CDR3 runs from the conserved cysteine through the conserved F or W. The D gene is left open where the match is weak. Only some rows state a clone size, as once, few, many or a class for expanded clones.

>.|.|TRBV6-5|TRBJ1-2
CASSYYALTGSYGYTF
TGTGCCAGCAGTTACTACGCCCTGACAGGCTCCTATGGCTACACCTTC
>TRBD1|.|TRBV7-3|TRBJ2-3
CASSATGTGDTQYF
TGTGCCAGCAGCGCCACCGGGACAGGGGATACGCAGTATTTT
>TRBD1|.|TRBV11-2|TRBJ2-5
CASSPQGARETQYF
TGTGCCAGCAGCCCACAGGGGGCTCGGGAGACCCAGTACTTC
>TRBD2|.|TRBV28|TRBJ2-7
CASSLDFSGRALYEQYF
TGTGCCAGCAGTTTAGACTTTAGCGGGAGGGCCCTCTACGAGCAGTACTTC
>TRBD1|.|TRBV9|TRBJ2-7
CASSARGTGGSYEQYF
TGTGCCAGCAGCGCCCGCGGGACAGGGGGCTCCTACGAGCAGTACTTC
>.|.|TRBV18|TRBJ2-7
CASSPPTRYEQYF
TGTGCCAGCTCACCACCGACACGCTACGAGCAGTACTTC
>.|few|TRBV30|TRBJ2-7
CAWRDRHYEQYF
TGTGCCTGGAGGGACAGACACTACGAGCAGTACTTC
>.|.|TRBV2|TRBJ1-5
CASSEGNFNQPQHF
TGTGCCAGCAGTGAAGGAAACTTTAATCAGCCCCAGCATTTT
>.|.|TRBV25-1|TRBJ1-1
CASSVQGRDEAFF
TGTGCCAGCAGTGTACAGGGACGGGATGAAGCTTTCTTT
>TRBD1|few|TRBV5-1|TRBJ2-7
CASSKGQGAYEQYF
TGCGCCAGCAGCAAGGGACAGGGCGCCTACGAGCAGTACTTC
>TRBD1|few|TRBV4-2|TRBJ2-3
CASSQLGQGSTDTQYF
TGTGCCAGCAGCCAGCTCGGACAGGGAAGCACAGATACGCAGTATTTT
>TRBD1|few|TRBV19|TRBJ1-1
CASRNRDRNTEAFF
TGTGCCAGTAGAAACCGGGACAGGAACACTGAAGCTTTCTTT
>TRBD2|.|TRBV4-2|TRBJ2-3
CASSQDTSVNTQYF
TGTGCCAGCAGCCAAGACACTAGCGTAAATACGCAGTATTTT
>.|.|TRBV20-1|TRBJ1-2
CSARDSGGYTF
TGCAGTGCTAGAGATAGCGGGGGCTACACCTTC
>TRBD1|.|TRBV5-1|TRBJ2-3
CASSFGQGRGDTQYF
TGCGCCAGCAGCTTCGGACAGGGGAGAGGGGATACGCAGTATTTT